The following is a T cell receptor beta chain sequence with its context. Its target is not known. A CD45RO-CCR7+CD27+CD95- phenotype identified naive CD8+ T cells. The CDR3 covers 15 residues. The V gene's germline CDR1 is MNHNY and CDR2 SVGAGI (reference sequence). Libraries were UMI-labeled 5' RACE TRB cDNA. Reanalyzing the 5' RACE reads, TCRdb keeps one entry per CDR3 protein, without DNA. The sample's table shows tens of thousands of distinct CDR3 sequences. This record comes from a study of CXCR3-negative and CXCR3-positive naive CD8 T cells. General study points: CXCR3-negative naive cells had less hydrophobic TRB CDR3s than did CXCR3-positive naive cells.

This chain joins TRBV6-6 and TRBJ2-1; the D call of TRBD2 rests on TCRdb alone, since no DNA is present to check it. The sample taken for sequencing was naive CXCR3- CD8+ T cells from blood. Subset denoted: CD45RO-CCR7+CD27+CD95- naive CD8+ T cells lacking CXCR3 (TNR3-). The source of this sequence is a human donor in good health. Some clones in this sample may be carry-over from other donors' samples. CDR3 protein: CASDDDPLGNNEQFF.